This T cell receptor beta chain was identified during a study of T cells after yellow fever vaccination. This clonotype has a handful of counts. The antigen is unknown. General study results and limits: Only a small proportion of the clonotypes turned up in both the CD4 and the CD8 compartments, likely arising from convergent recombination. Contaminating bulk clonotypes could be abundant in FACS-sorted repertoires. Reappearance after the booster was observed for most primary-vaccination clones (96% CD4, roughly 88% CD8).

The CDR3 is made up of 15 amino acids. Losses at the gene ends were 6 bases for V and 2 bases for J; bases not matched to a gene: 6. Per the germline V gene, CDR1 is KGHSH and CDR2 is LQKENI. Researchers made TCR cDNA using 5'RACE template switching, and this step added a universal primer site and UMIs. TCRdb used MiXCR to reprocess the 5' RACE reads, holding one entry per CDR3 protein. This table has roughly 330,000 distinct CDR3 sequences, 6.5% to 8.5% appearing once. The chain recombines TRBV18 with TRBJ2-1, with 8 bases aligning to TRBD1. This specimen was PBMCs, taken about 41 days after the first yellow fever vaccination. This receptor was obtained from a man aged 18 to 30 who received the YFV17D yellow fever vaccine. As DNA, the CDR3 is TGTGCCAGCTCTCAACCGGGACAGGCCTACAATGAGCAGTTCTTC. It specifies CASSQPGQAYNEQFF.